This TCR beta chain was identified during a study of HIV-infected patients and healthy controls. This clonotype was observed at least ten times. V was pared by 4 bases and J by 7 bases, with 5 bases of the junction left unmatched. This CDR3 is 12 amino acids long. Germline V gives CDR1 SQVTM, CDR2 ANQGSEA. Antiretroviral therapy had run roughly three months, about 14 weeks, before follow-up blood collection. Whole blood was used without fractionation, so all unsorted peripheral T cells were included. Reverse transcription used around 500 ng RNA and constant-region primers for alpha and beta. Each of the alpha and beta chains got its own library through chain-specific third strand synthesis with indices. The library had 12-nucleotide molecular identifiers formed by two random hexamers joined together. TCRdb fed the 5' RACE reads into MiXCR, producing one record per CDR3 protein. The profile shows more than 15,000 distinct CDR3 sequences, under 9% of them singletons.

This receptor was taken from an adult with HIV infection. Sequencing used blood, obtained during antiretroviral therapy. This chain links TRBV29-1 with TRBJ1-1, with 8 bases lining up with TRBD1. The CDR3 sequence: CSVVTGVDEAFF. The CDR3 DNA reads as TGCAGCGTTGTGACAGGGGTTGATGAAGCTTTCTTT.